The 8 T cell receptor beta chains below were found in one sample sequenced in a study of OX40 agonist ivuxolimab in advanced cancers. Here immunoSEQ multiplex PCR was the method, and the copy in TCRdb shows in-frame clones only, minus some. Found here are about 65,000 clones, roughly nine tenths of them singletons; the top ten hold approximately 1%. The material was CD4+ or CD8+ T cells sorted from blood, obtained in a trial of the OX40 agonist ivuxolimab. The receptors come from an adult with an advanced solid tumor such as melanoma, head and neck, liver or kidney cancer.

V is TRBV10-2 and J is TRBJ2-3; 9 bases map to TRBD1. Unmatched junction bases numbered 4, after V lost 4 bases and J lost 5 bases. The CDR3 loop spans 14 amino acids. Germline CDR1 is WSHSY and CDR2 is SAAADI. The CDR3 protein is CASSARDREDTQYF. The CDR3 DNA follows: TGCGCCAGCAGTGCCCGGGACAGGGAAGATACGCAGTATTTT.

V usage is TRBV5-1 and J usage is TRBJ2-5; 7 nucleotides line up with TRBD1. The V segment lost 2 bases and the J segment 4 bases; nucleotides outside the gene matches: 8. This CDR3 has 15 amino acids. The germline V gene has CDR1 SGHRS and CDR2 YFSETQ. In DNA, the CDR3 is TGCGCCAGCAGCTTTACCGGGACAGAGGGAGAGACCCAGTACTTC. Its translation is CASSFTGTEGETQYF.

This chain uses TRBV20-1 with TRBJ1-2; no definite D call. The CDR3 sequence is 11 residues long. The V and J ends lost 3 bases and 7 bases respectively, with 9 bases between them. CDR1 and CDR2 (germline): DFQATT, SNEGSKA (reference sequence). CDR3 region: CSASRLSGYTF. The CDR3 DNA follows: TGCAGTGCTAGCCGCCTATCTGGCTACACCTTC.

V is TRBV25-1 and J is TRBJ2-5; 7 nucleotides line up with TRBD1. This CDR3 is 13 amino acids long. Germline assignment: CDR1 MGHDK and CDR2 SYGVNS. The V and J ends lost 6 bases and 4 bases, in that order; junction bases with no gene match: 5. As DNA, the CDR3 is TGTGCCAGCAGGGGACAGAGCTCAGAGACCCAGTACTTC. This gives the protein CASRGQSSETQYF.

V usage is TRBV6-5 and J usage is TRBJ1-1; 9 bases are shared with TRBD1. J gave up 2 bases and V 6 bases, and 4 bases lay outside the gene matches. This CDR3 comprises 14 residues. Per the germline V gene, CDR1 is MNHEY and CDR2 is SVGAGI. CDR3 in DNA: TGTGCCAGCAGCTACAGGGGGCTTAACACTGAAGCTTTCTTT. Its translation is CASSYRGLNTEAFF.

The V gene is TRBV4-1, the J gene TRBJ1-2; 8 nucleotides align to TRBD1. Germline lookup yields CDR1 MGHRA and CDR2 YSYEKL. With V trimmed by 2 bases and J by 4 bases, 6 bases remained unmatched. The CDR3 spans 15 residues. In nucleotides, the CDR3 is TGCGCCAGCAGCCAACCGGACAGGGCTGGCTATGGCTACACCTTC. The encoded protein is CASSQPDRAGYGYTF.

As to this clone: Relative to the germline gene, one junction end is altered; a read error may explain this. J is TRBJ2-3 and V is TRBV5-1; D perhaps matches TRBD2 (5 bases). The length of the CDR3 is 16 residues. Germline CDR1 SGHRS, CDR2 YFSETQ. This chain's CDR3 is CASSPGGVASTDTRYF. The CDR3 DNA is TGCGCCAGCAGCCCCGGAGGTGTAGCGAGCACAGATACGCGGTATTTT.

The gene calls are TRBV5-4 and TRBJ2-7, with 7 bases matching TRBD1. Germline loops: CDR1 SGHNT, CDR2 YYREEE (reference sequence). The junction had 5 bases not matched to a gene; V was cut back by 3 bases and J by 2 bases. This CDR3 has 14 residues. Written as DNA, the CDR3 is TGTGCCAGCAGCTCACCGGGACAGCCCTACGAGCAGTACTTC. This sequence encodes CASSSPGQPYEQYF.